The rows below give T cell receptor beta chains drawn from one sample of a study of T cells in Graves' hyperthyroidism and ophthalmopathy. TCRdb processed the multiplex PCR reads anew with MiXCR; each CDR3 protein has one entry. Seen here are hundreds of thousands of distinct CDR3 sequences, 35% observed once, and the top ten hold around 29%. Input material: blood. The receptors originated from a woman aged 40-49 years with Graves' hyperthyroidism. Each CDR3 is given with its conserved first and last residue. D genes are given only for firm matches. Clone size appears in some rows only: once, few, many, or a class for an expanded clone.

j_gene	d_gene	abundance	v_gene	CDR3nt	CDR3aa
TRBJ1-6	TRBD1	once	TRBV12-3/TRBV12-4	TGTGCCAGCAGTTGGCAGACAGGGAATAATTCACCCCTCCACTTT	CASSWQTGNNSPLHF
TRBJ2-3	-	-	TRBV25-1	TGTGCCAGCAGTGAAGGGGTAGGGGCAATCACAGATACGCAGTATTTT	CASSEGVGAITDTQYF
TRBJ1-1	TRBD1	-	TRBV10-3	TGTGCCATCAGTGAGAAAGTGGACAGGGGATACGGTGAAGCTTTCTTT	CAISEKVDRGYGEAFF
TRBJ2-7	-	many	TRBV7-9	TGTGCCAGCGCTTATTTCGACAATACCTACGAGCAGTACTTC	CASAYFDNTYEQYF
TRBJ1-6	-	-	TRBV2	TGTGCCAGCAGTGGCGCCAGGGCCCCCTATAATTCACCCCTCCACTTT	CASSGARAPYNSPLHF
TRBJ2-5	-	many	TRBV7-9	TGTGCCAGCGCATTTGAAGAGACCCAGTACTTC	CASAFEETQYF
TRBJ2-7	TRBD1	-	TRBV10-3	TGTGCCATCAGGAGGGGGCAGGGGCAGTACTTC	CAIRRGQGQYF
TRBJ2-5	TRBD1	few	TRBV4-1	TGCGCCAGCAGCCAATTACAGGGGGCGCAAAAGACCCAGTACTTC	CASSQLQGAQKTQYF
TRBJ1-2	TRBD1	-	TRBV29-1	TGCAGCGTTGTCGGGACAGACTATGGCTACACCTTC	CSVVGTDYGYTF
TRBJ2-6	TRBD2	-	TRBV2	TGTGCCAGCACCATAGCGGGAGCCCCTGGGGCCAACGTCCTGACTTTC	CASTIAGAPGANVLTF
TRBJ2-7	-	-	TRBV20-1	TGCAGTGCTAGCCTCCAGACTCGCGAGCAGTACTTC	CSASLQTREQYF
TRBJ1-2	TRBD1	many	TRBV11-2	TGTGCCAGCAGCTCCCTCCGGGACAGTCTACCGTATGGCTACACCTTC	CASSSLRDSLPYGYTF
TRBJ2-5	TRBD2	once	TRBV6-2/TRBV6-3	TGTGCCACCTTAGCGGGGGGGTCCCTCCAAGAGACCCAGTACTTC	CATLAGGSLQETQYF
TRBJ1-1	TRBD1	many	TRBV5-1	TGCGCCAGCACCACCGACAGGGGAAGGAACACTGAAGCTTTCTTT	CASTTDRGRNTEAFF
TRBJ1-5	-	few	TRBV12-3/TRBV12-4	TGTGCCAGCAGTTACGAGGGATTCAATCAGCCCCAGCATTTT	CASSYEGFNQPQHF
TRBJ1-2	TRBD1	many	TRBV7-2	TGTGCCAGCAGCTTATACTCTCAGACGGACAGGGGCACCTTC	CASSLYSQTDRGTF
TRBJ1-6	-	many	TRBV11-2	TGTGCCAGCAGCCACGGGTGGACACCCCTCCACTTT	CASSHGWTPLHF
TRBJ1-3	-	-	TRBV7-9	TGTGCCAGCAGCTTTATTCCCTCCCAAGGAAACACCATATATTTT	CASSFIPSQGNTIYF
TRBJ1-1	-	-	TRBV20-1	TGCAGTGCGGAACAGGTCACTGAAGCTTTCTTT	CSAEQVTEAFF
TRBJ2-6	TRBD2	many	TRBV29-1	TGCAGCGTCGGACTAGCGGGAGAATCTGGGGCCAACGTCCTGACTTTC	CSVGLAGESGANVLTF
TRBJ1-1	-	many	TRBV5-6	TGTGCCAGCGAAAGAGCAGAGAACACTGAAGCTTTCTTT	CASERAENTEAFF
TRBJ2-1	-	few	TRBV10-3	TGTGCCATCAGAGGTAGAGTGGACAATGAGCAGTTCTTC	CAIRGRVDNEQFF
TRBJ2-7	-	-	TRBV7-2	TGTGCCAGCAGCTTAGACCCAGCGCGCCTGGGTTTGGGCTCCTACGAGCAGTACTTC	CASSLDPARLGLGSYEQYF
TRBJ1-5	-	many	TRBV7-2	TGTGCCAGCAGCTTAGAGACAGGCTACAATCAGCCCCAGCATTTT	CASSLETGYNQPQHF
TRBJ1-1	TRBD1	many	TRBV5-1	TGCGCCAGCAGGACAGGGGGCATGAACACTGAAGCTTTCTTT	CASRTGGMNTEAFF
TRBJ1-2	TRBD1	-	TRBV7-2	TGTGCCAGCAGCTTAGCCTTACAGGGGACCTATGGCTACACCTTC	CASSLALQGTYGYTF
TRBJ1-2	-	few	TRBV6-5	TGTGCCAGCAGTTCCACCCTGGTGGGAAACTATGGCTACACCTTC	CASSSTLVGNYGYTF